The source of this T cell receptor beta chain is a study of blood T cells in healthy people across ages. General study results and limits: More naive CD4+ cells and higher diversity were found in long-lived than in aged donors.

The CDR3 loop spans 12 amino acids. Germline V CDR1 and CDR2: SNHLY, FYNNEI. V was trimmed by 6 bases and J by 5 bases, leaving 5 bases between them. A sample-barcoded 5' primer and a J-beta primer mix were used in a second PCR of about 7 to 11 cycles. TCRdb fed the 5' RACE reads into MiXCR, producing one record per CDR3 protein. Of about 1 million distinct CDR3 sequences listed, 35% to 55% are singletons. Notes on this clonotype: No antigen is known for it.

This chain links TRBV2 with TRBJ1-6; D unclear. The sequence was collected from an older woman in good health. Source material: blood. CDR3 nucleotides: TGTGCCAGCAGGGAAAATAATTCACCCCTCCACTTT. Translating it yields CASRENNSPLHF.